This T cell receptor (beta chain) emerged from a study of CD8 T cells in ankylosing spondylitis. Study-level findings and limits: Disease-linked clones bore a CD8+ phenotype and were relatively rare in peripheral blood. Blood from ankylosing spondylitis patients appeared to carry a characteristic roughly 8-variant TCR beta motif.

A single record per CDR3 protein comes from TCRdb applying MiXCR to the 5' RACE reads. The profile shows approximately 100,000 distinct CDR3 sequences, about 24% of them singletons. This clonotype came up a few times. No antigen is known for it. The sequenced sample was synovial fluid, either unsorted or a sorted T cell fraction (not recorded which). This TCR was recovered from a male donor with ankylosing spondylitis.

This CDR3 is CASSEVAANEKLFF. CDR3 DNA: TGTGCCAGCAGTGAAGTGGCAGCGAATGAAAAACTGTTTTTT. This rearrangement joins TRBV2 to TRBJ1-4, with D unresolved. CDR3 length: 14 residues. CDR1 is SNHLY, CDR2 FYNNEI, per germline. V was trimmed by 1 base and J by 5 bases, leaving 8 bases between them.